This T cell receptor beta chain was identified during a study of CD8 T cells in ankylosing spondylitis. TCRdb fed the 5' RACE reads into MiXCR, producing one record per CDR3 protein. Of 700,000 to 1,000,000 distinct CDR3 sequences listed, around 11% are singletons. This clonotype was recorded at least ten times. The antigen is not known. Study-level results: Disease-associated clonotypes exhibited CD8+ identity and were relatively infrequent in peripheral blood. Matched synovial fluid from ankylosing spondylitis patients was reported to be enriched for disease-linked clones. In ankylosing spondylitis blood, a motif of roughly eight highly homologous TCR beta variants appeared characteristic.

This TCR was recovered from a male donor with ankylosing spondylitis. Sequenced sample: blood, either unsorted or a sorted T cell fraction (not recorded which).

DNA of the CDR3: TGCAGTGCCAATTCCGTGAACACTGAAGCTTTCTTT. It specifies CSANSVNTEAFF. The rearrangement uses TRBV20-1 and TRBJ1-1; D ambiguous. V shed 6 bases and J shed 0 bases, with 8 bases lying between them. This CDR3 has 12 amino acids. Germline assignment: CDR1 DFQATT and CDR2 SNEGSKA (reference sequence).